This TCR beta chain appears in the sequencing data of a study of blood T cell repertoires in COVID-19. About the research overall: Collection of acute and convalescent COVID-19 samples took place in the United States, Italy and Spain. The cDNA or gDNA used as material had been derived from T cells, B-cell-depleted T cells, or PBMCs.

How the authors handled the data: Reference gene primer amplification yielded estimated nucleated cell counts. The table came from immunoSEQ multiplex PCR; TCRdb's copy has only in-frame clones and leaves some out. That table is the source of V, J and clone size, and D and trimming were worked out from the DNA. The data show 190,000 or so clones, 85% to 90% seen once. The sequence came from a woman aged 25 to 39 with active or convalescent COVID-19. Sequenced material: peripheral blood.

CDR3 sequence: CASSLAFRGGHEKLFF. The DNA for the CDR3 is TGCGCCAGCAGCTTGGCCTTCAGGGGTGGGCATGAAAAACTGTTTTTT. The rearrangement links TRBV5-1 to TRBJ1-4, with TRBD1 as a possible D gene (6 bases). V gave up 0 bases and J gave up 6 bases, with 15 bases separating them. Per the germline V gene, CDR1 is SGHRS and CDR2 is YFSETQ. CDR3 size: 16 residues.